Below are 11 T cell receptor beta chains sequenced from a single sample in a study of identical twins. MiXCR, applied by TCRdb to the 5' RACE reads, yields one record per CDR3 protein. The sample holds hundreds of thousands of distinct CDR3 sequences, 20% to 25% seen once. A further study also used this sample, focusing on T cells expressing NK-cell markers.

Material for sequencing was PBMCs. The receptors shown here come from a woman aged 18-35 years in good health.

This clonotype was counted between two and nine times. V usage is TRBV12-3 or TRBV12-4 and J usage is TRBJ2-5, with 10 bases matching TRBD2. The CDR3 contains 15 residues. V lost 4 bases, J lost 4 bases, and 6 bases stayed unmatched. The CDR3 bases are TGTGCCAGCAGTTATCCGGGACTAGCGCTAGAGACCCAGTACTTC. Protein product: CASSYPGLALETQYF.

The chain links TRBV3-1 to TRBJ2-1, with TRBD2 identical over 7 bases. This CDR3 spans 17 amino acids. The trim removed 11 bases at V and 1 base at J, leaving 17 bases unmatched. CDR1 is LGHDT, CDR2 YNNKEL, per germline (reference sequence). The CDR3 sequence: CACTPRRGTISYNEQFF. CDR3 sequence (DNA): TGTGCCTGCACCCCAAGACGGGGGACTATTTCCTACAATGAGCAGTTCTTC.

In this sample, this clonotype turned up a few times. The chain has TRBV20-1 and TRBJ2-1, with TRBD2 as a possible D gene (6 bases). Trimming removed 5 bases at V and 0 bases at J, with 11 bases between. This CDR3 has 14 amino acids. Germline loops: CDR1 DFQATT, CDR2 SNEGSKA (reference sequence). The CDR3, as DNA: TGCAGTGCTTCGGGGGTCCTCTCCTACAATGAGCAGTTCTTC. It specifies CSASGVLSYNEQFF.

The chain is built from TRBV25-1 and TRBJ2-4; 8 bases agree with TRBD1. There are 13 residues in the CDR3. From germline, CDR1 is MGHDK and CDR2 SYGVNS. V trimming: 6 bases; J trimming: 5 bases; junction bases outside the gene matches: 3. The DNA of the CDR3 is TGTGCCAGCAGGCCAGGGGGCCAAAACATTCAGTACTTC. Protein sequence: CASRPGGQNIQYF.

This clonotype turned up a few times. J is TRBJ2-7 and V is TRBV7-3; 10 bases align to TRBD1. Germline lookup yields CDR1 SGHTA and CDR2 FQGTGA. The CDR3 contains 15 residues. V shed 5 bases and J 6 bases; nucleotides not matched to a gene: 10. The CDR3 sequence: CASSPTGTGAVEQYF. CDR3 coding DNA: TGTGCCAGCAGCCCAACCGGGACAGGGGCGGTCGAGCAGTACTTC.

This clonotype was found a few times. The chain links TRBV12-3 or TRBV12-4 to TRBJ2-1; tentatively, D is TRBD2 (5 bases). The CDR3 is made up of 11 amino acids. V was pared by 2 bases and J by 13 bases, with 9 bases between. CDR3 nucleotides: TGTGCCAGCAGTTTAAAAGCGGCACAGTTCTTC. Residues: CASSLKAAQFF.

This chain links TRBV9 with TRBJ2-1; the match to TRBD2 covers 10 bases. The trim removed 3 bases at V and 10 bases at J, leaving 4 bases unmatched. Germline values: CDR1 SGDLS, CDR2 YYNGEE. This CDR3 is 13 amino acids long. The CDR3 spells CASSAKTSGEQFF. CDR3 coding DNA: TGTGCCAGCAGCGCAAAGACTAGCGGGGAGCAGTTCTTC. The whole variable domain, remainder taken from reference TRBV9 and TRBJ2-1, is DSGVTQTPKHLITATGQRVTLRCSPRSGDLSVYWYQQSLDQGLQFLIQYYNGEERAKGNILERFSAQQFPDLHSELNLSSLELGDSALYFCASSAKTSGEQFFGPGTRLTVL.

The CDR3 DNA reads TGCGCCAGCAGCCCCATAGCGGTCGGGGTAGAAGAGCAGTTCTTC. It yields the protein CASSPIAVGVEEQFF. The rearrangement joins TRBV4-3 to TRBJ2-1, with a tentative D call TRBD2 (6 bases). V gave up 4 bases and J gave up 10 bases, with 20 bases separating them. Per the germline V gene, CDR1 is LGHNA and CDR2 is YSLEER. The CDR3 totals 15 residues.

The V gene is TRBV7-9, the J gene TRBJ2-3, with no clear D. The CDR3 runs 15 residues. Germline V gene lookup returns CDR1 SEHNR and CDR2 FQNEAQ (reference sequence). Trimming stripped 5 bases from V and 0 bases from J, with 12 bases between. CDR3 sequence: CASSQVDTSTDTQYF. The CDR3 DNA is TGTGCCAGCAGCCAGGTCGACACTAGCACAGATACGCAGTATTTT.

This clonotype was observed a handful of times. This chain uses TRBV6-2 or TRBV6-3 with TRBJ2-7; TRBD2 is a possible D gene (6 bases). Per germline, CDR1 MNHEY and CDR2 SVGEGT. The CDR3 length is 14 residues. Deletions cut 6 bases from V and 3 bases from J, with 15 bases between. This chain's CDR3 is CASRTGLAFYEQYF. The CDR3 DNA reads TGTGCCAGCAGGACGGGACTTGCATTCTACGAGCAGTACTTC.

This rearrangement joins TRBV23-1 to TRBJ2-7; D unresolved. TRBV23-1 is filed as an ORF, its function uncertain. The CDR3 runs to 16 residues. Trimming took 5 bases from V and 7 from J, leaving 24 bases between them. The CDR3 spells CASSSPVVPLVREQYF. CDR3 coding DNA: TGCGCCAGCAGTTCCCCAGTGGTACCATTAGTACGGGAGCAGTACTTC.